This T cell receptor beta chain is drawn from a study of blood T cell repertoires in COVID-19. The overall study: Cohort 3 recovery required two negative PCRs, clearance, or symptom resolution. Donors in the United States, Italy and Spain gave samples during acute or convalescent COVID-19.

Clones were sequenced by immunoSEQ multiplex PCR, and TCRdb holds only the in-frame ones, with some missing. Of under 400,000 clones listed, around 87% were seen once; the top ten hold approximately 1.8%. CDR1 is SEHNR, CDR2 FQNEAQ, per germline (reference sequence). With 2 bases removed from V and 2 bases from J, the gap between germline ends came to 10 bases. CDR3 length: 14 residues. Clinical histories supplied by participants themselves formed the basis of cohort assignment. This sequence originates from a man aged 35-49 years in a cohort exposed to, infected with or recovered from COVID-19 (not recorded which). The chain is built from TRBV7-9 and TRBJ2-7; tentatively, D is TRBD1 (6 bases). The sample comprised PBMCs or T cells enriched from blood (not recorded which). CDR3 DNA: TGTGCCAGCAGCTTAAGGGACACTACCTACGAGCAGTACTTC. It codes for CASSLRDTTYEQYF.